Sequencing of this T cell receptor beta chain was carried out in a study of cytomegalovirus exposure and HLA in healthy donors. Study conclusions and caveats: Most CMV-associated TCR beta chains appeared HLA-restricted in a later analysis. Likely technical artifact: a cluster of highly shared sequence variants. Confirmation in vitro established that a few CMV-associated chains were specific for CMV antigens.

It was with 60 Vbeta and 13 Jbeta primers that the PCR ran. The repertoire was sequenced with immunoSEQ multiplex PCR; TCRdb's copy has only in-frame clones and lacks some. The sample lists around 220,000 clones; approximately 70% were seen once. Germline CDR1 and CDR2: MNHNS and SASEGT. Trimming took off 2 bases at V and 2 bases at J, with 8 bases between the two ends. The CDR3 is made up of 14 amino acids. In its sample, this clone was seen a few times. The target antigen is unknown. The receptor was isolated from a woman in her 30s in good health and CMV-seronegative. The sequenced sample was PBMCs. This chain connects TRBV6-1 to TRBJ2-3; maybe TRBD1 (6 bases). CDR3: CASSERTDTDTQYF. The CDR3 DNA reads TGTGCCAGCAGTGAAAGGACAGACACAGATACGCAGTATTTT.